The 19 T cell receptor beta chains presented below share a single source sample, sequenced in a study of T cell responses to AZD1222 COVID-19 vaccine. TCRdb keeps only in-frame clones here, not all; method: immunoSEQ multiplex PCR. Here the sample spans some 150,000 clones, roughly 92% being singletons. Source: peripheral blood, taken 28 days after the second AZD1222 dose. The receptors here all came from an adult who received the AZD1222 COVID-19 vaccine.

V usage is TRBV5-1 and J usage is TRBJ2-1, with 10 nucleotides matching TRBD2. The CDR3 sequence is 20 residues long. V gave up 4 bases and J gave up 0 bases; unmatched junction bases: 16. Germline V gene data show CDR1 as SGHRS and CDR2 as YFSETQ. CDR3 residues: CASSPERGTSASDSYNEQFF. The CDR3 region has the DNA TGCGCCAGCAGCCCCGAGCGAGGGACTAGCGCTTCGGACTCCTACAATGAGCAGTTCTTC.

CDR3 residues: CASSKAGFADTQYF. CDR3 sequence (DNA): TGTGCCAGCAGCAAAGCGGGGTTCGCAGATACGCAGTATTTT. The chain links TRBV5-4 to TRBJ2-3, with TRBD2 identical over 7 bases. The CDR3 is 14 amino acids. Trimming at V came to 4 bases and at J to 4 bases, leaving 6 bases not matched to a gene. Germline CDR1 reads SGHNT; CDR2 reads YYREEE (reference sequence).

V is TRBV6-5 and J is TRBJ2-1; no definite D call. The V gene's germline CDR1 is MNHEY and CDR2 SVGAGI. The CDR3 consists of 15 residues. Trimming took off 0 bases at V and 0 bases at J, with 6 bases between the two ends. The CDR3 bases are TGTGCCAGCAGTTACTCCGGAAGCTCCTACAATGAGCAGTTCTTC. It encodes CASSYSGSSYNEQFF.

This clone was detected once. This chain joins TRBV30 and TRBJ1-2, with 9 bases aligning to TRBD1. From germline, CDR1 is GTSNPN and CDR2 SVGIG (reference sequence). This CDR3 has 13 residues. V gave up 4 bases and J gave up 8 bases; unmatched junction bases: 8. The CDR3 sequence is CAWNTGGGQGYTF. CDR3 bases: TGTGCCTGGAACACAGGGGGCGGTCAGGGCTACACCTTC.

This clone has only one observation. J is TRBJ2-7 and V is TRBV5-1, with 10 bases lining up with TRBD1. J lost 4 bases, V lost 3 bases, and 4 bases had no gene match. This CDR3 has 14 residues. Germline V lookup: CDR1 SGHRS, CDR2 YFSETQ. The CDR3 loop is CASSSGQGGYEQYF. The CDR3, as DNA: TGCGCCAGCAGCTCCGGACAGGGGGGATACGAGCAGTACTTC.

The V and J genes are TRBV28 and TRBJ1-3; no firm D call. Germline assignment: CDR1 MDHEN and CDR2 SYDVKM. Trimming pared 8 bases from V and 3 bases from J, leaving 8 bases between. This CDR3 is 12 amino acids long. DNA of the CDR3: TGTGCCAGCGCCGGGAATGGAAACACCATATATTTT. Its protein is CASAGNGNTIYF.

V is TRBV4-1 and J is TRBJ2-5, with 7 bases aligning to TRBD1. CDR1 MGHRA and CDR2 YSYEKL come from the germline V gene. V gave up 4 bases and J gave up 3 bases; unmatched junction bases: 5. This CDR3 spans 14 amino acids. CDR3 coding DNA: TGCGCCAGCAGCCCAAGACAGGGAGAAGAGACCCAGTACTTC. Its protein product is CASSPRQGEETQYF.

This chain joins TRBV5-1 and TRBJ1-6; D possibly corresponds to TRBD1 (6 bases). V shed 0 bases and J shed 5 bases, with 6 bases lying between them. This CDR3 is built from 14 residues. CDR1 SGHRS and CDR2 YFSETQ come from the germline V gene. The CDR3 is CASSLDRDNSPLHF. CDR3 nucleotide sequence: TGCGCCAGCAGCTTGGACAGGGATAATTCACCCCTCCACTTT.

The gene calls are TRBV7-5 and TRBJ2-2; the D call in the table, TRBD1, was not verified against the DNA. TRBV7-5 constitutes a pseudogene. This CDR3 spans 15 amino acids. The CDR3 here is CARSIWTGNTGELFF. The DNA of the CDR3 is TGTGCCAGAAGCATATGGACAGGGAACACCGGGGAGCTGTTTTTT.

The V and J genes are TRBV6-2 or TRBV6-3 and TRBJ1-1, with 7 positions matching TRBD1. The CDR3 totals 15 residues. V trimming: 5 bases; J trimming: 0 bases; junction bases outside the gene matches: 6. Per the germline V gene, CDR1 is MNHEY and CDR2 is SVGEGT. The CDR3 spells CASSHRGLMNTEAFF. CDR3 coding DNA: TGTGCCAGCAGTCACAGGGGACTCATGAACACTGAAGCTTTCTTT.

CDR3 sequence reads: CATRQDPYGYTF. CDR3 nucleotide sequence: TGTGCCACAAGACAGGATCCTTATGGCTACACCTTC. V is TRBV19 and J is TRBJ1-2, with TRBD1 as a possible D gene (6 bases). The V gene's germline CDR1 is LNHDA and CDR2 SQIVND (reference sequence). The CDR3 has 12 amino acids. V lost 10 bases, J lost 5 bases, and 14 bases lay in between.

In its sample, this clone was seen once. The chain employs TRBV7-2 and TRBJ1-1, with a tentative D call TRBD1 (5 bases). Germline lookup yields CDR1 SGHTA and CDR2 FQGNSA. The CDR3 length is 14 residues. With 5 bases removed from V and 4 bases from J, the gap between germline ends came to 14 bases. The CDR3 DNA follows: TGTGCCAGCAGCCCGGGGGGGGGTTCCACTGAAGCTTTCTTT. Its protein product is CASSPGGGSTEAFF.

This clone was seen only a few times. The chain has TRBV10-3 and TRBJ2-7; weak D call: TRBD1 (5 bases). CDR3 length: 14 amino acids. Germline CDR1 is ENHRY and CDR2 is SYGVKD. The ends were cut back, 5 bases at V and 0 bases at J, with 11 bases in the middle. The chain's CDR3 is CAISSLDNSYEQYF. Written as DNA, the CDR3 is TGTGCCATCAGTAGTTTGGACAACTCCTACGAGCAGTACTTC.

The V call is TRBV27, the J call TRBJ1-1; D is possibly TRBD1 (5 bases). From germline, CDR1 is MNHEY and CDR2 SMNVEV (reference sequence). The CDR3 contains 15 residues. V shed 3 bases and J shed 5 bases, with 16 bases lying between them. The CDR3 DNA sequence: TGTGCCAGCAGTTTGGGTGGCAGGGCGGTTACTGAAGCTTTCTTT. This codes for CASSLGGRAVTEAFF.

The chain combines TRBV28 with TRBJ1-2; unclear D gene. CDR3 length: 12 residues. V was cut by 5 bases and J by 7 bases, with 11 bases left in between. Germline CDR1 is MDHEN and CDR2 is SYDVKM. This CDR3 is CASSVYPLGYTF. The CDR3 coding sequence is TGTGCCAGCAGTGTATACCCCCTTGGCTACACCTTC.

The gene calls are TRBV6-5 and TRBJ1-2; 7 bases line up with TRBD1. Germline V gives CDR1 MNHEY, CDR2 SVGAGI. The junction had 4 bases not matched to a gene; V was cut back by 0 bases and J by 3 bases. The CDR3 covers 15 residues. CDR3 protein: CASSYSTGTDYGYTF. CDR3 bases: TGTGCCAGCAGTTACTCCACCGGGACAGACTATGGCTACACCTTC.

The chain combines TRBV28 with TRBJ1-5, with D hard to call. Per germline, CDR1 MDHEN and CDR2 SYDVKM. This CDR3 has 14 residues. The V and J ends lost 3 bases and 3 bases respectively, with 9 bases between them. CDR3 protein: CASSLGGSNQPQHF. The CDR3 DNA reads TGTGCCAGCAGTTTGGGCGGTTCCAATCAGCCCCAGCATTTT.

The chain employs TRBV19 and TRBJ1-1; D call uncertain. Germline assignment: CDR1 LNHDA and CDR2 SQIVND (reference sequence). V lost 2 bases and J lost 0, with 10 bases in between. The CDR3 consists of 15 residues. CDR3 sequence: CASSISEGMNTEAFF. The CDR3 DNA reads as TGTGCCAGTAGTATAAGTGAGGGTATGAACACTGAAGCTTTCTTT.

This clone has ten or more counts. This sequence joins TRBV19 and TRBJ2-1; 8 nucleotides line up with TRBD2. The CDR3 spans 14 residues. Trimming removed 10 bases from V and 3 bases from J; junction bases left unmatched: 8. Germline V gene sequence: CDR1 LNHDA, CDR2 SQIVND (reference sequence). The CDR3 bases are TGTGCCACCTCGGGGGGGACTAGCTACAATGAGCAGTTCTTC. Protein product: CATSGGTSYNEQFF. The whole variable domain, remainder taken from reference TRBV19 and TRBJ2-1, is DGGITQSPKYLFRKEGQNVTLSCEQNLNHDAMYWYRQDPGQGLRLIYYSQIVNDFQKGDIAEGYSVSREKKESFPLTVTSAQKNPTAFYLCATSGGTSYNEQFFGPGTRLTVL.